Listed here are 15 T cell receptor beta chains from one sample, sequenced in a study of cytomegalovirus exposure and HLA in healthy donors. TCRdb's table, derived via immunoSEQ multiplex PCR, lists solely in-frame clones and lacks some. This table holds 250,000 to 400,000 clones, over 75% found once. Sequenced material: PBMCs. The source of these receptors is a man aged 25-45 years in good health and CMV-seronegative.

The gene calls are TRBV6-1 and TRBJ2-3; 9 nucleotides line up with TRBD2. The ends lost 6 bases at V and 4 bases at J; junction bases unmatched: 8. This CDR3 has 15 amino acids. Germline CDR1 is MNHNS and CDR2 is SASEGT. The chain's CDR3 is CASRASGGIPDTQYF. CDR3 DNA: TGTGCCAGCAGGGCAAGCGGGGGGATCCCAGATACGCAGTATTTT.

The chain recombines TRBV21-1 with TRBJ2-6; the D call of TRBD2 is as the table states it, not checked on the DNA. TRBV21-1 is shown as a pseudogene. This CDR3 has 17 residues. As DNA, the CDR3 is TGTGCCAGCACCCCGGGGGTACAGGTCTCTGGGGCCAACGTCCTGACTTTC. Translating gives CASTPGVQVSGANVLTF.

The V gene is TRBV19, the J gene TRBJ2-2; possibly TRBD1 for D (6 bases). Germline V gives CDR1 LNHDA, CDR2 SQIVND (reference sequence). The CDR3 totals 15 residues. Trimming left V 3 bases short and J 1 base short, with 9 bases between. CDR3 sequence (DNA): TGTGCCAGTAGTATTCAGGGGCTGAACACCGGGGAGCTGTTTTTT. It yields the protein CASSIQGLNTGELFF.

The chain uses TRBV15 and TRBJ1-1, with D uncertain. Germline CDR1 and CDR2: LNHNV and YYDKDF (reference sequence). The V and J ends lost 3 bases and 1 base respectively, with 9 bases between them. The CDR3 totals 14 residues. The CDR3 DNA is TGTGCCACCAGCAGCATAGATAGGAACACTGAAGCTTTCTTT. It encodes CATSSIDRNTEAFF.

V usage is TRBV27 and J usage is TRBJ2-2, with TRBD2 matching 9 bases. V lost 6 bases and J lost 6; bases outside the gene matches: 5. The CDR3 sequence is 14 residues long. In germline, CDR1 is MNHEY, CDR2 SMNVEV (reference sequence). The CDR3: CASRAGGEAGELFF. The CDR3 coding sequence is TGTGCCAGCAGGGCGGGGGGGGAAGCCGGGGAGCTGTTTTTT.

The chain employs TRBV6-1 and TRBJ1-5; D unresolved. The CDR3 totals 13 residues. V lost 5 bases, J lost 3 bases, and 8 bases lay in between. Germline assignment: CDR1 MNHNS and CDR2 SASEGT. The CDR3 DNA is TGTGCCAGCAGTCAGGTCCTCAATCAGCCCCAGCATTTT. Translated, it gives CASSQVLNQPQHF.

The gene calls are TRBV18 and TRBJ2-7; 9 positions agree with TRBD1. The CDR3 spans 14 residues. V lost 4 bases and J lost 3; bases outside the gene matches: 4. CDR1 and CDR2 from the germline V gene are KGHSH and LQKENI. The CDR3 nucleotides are TGTGCCAGCTCACTGGCGGGACAGGGCTACGAGCAGTACTTC. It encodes CASSLAGQGYEQYF.

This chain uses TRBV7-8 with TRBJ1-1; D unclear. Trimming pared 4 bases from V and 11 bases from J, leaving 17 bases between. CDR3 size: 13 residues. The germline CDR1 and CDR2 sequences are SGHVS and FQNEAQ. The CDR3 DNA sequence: TGTGCCAGCAGCTCCCACTCACTTACGGGGGCTTTCTTT. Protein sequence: CASSSHSLTGAFF.

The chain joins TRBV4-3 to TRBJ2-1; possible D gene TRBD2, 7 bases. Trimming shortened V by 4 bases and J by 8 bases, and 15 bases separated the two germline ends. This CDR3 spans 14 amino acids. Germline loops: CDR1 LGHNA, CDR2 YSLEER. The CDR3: CASSPGGGWYEQFF. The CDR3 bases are TGCGCCAGCAGCCCGGGGGGCGGTTGGTATGAGCAGTTCTTC.

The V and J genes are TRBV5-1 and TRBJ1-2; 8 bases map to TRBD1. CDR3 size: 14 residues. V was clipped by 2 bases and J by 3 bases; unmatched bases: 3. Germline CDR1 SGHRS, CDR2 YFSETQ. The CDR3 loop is CASSLGTGHYGYTF. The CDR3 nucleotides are TGCGCCAGCAGCTTAGGGACAGGACACTATGGCTACACCTTC.

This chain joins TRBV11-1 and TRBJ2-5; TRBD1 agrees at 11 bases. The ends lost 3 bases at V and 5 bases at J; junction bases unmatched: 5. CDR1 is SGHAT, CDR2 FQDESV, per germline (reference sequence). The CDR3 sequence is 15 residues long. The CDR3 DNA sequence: TGTGCCAGCAGCTTCAGGACAGGGGGCGGTGAGACCCAGTACTTC. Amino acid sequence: CASSFRTGGGETQYF.

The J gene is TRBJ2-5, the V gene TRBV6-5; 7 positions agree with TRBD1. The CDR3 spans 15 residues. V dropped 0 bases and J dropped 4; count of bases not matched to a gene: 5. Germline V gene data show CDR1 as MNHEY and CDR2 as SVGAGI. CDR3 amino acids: CASSYSISGGETQYF. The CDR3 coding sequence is TGTGCCAGCAGTTACTCGATATCAGGGGGAGAGACCCAGTACTTC.

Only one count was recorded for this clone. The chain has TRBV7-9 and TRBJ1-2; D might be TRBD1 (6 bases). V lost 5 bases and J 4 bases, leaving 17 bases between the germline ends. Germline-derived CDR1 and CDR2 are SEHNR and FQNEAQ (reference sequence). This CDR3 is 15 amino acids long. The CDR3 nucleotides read TGTGCCAGCAGCCGCGGACAGTCGGATGCCTATGGCTACACCTTC. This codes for CASSRGQSDAYGYTF.

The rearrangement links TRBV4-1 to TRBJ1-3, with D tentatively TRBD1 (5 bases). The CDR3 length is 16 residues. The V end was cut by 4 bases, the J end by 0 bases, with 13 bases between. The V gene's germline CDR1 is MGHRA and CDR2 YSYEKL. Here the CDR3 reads CASSRAGYVSGNTIYF. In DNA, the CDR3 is TGCGCCAGCAGCCGAGCAGGGTACGTCTCTGGAAACACCATATATTTT.

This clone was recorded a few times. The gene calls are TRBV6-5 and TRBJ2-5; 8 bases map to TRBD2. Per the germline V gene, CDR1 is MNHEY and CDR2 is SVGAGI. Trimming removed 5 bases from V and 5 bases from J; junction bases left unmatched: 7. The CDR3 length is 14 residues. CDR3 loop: CASSRGGRVETQYF. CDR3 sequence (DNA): TGTGCCAGCAGTCGGGGGGGCCGGGTGGAGACCCAGTACTTC.